The rows below give T cell receptor beta chains drawn from one sample of a study of blood T cell repertoires in COVID-19. Clones were sequenced by immunoSEQ multiplex PCR, and TCRdb holds only the in-frame ones, with some missing. The data contain 470,000 or so clones, roughly 88% of them singletons. Input material: peripheral blood. Receptors were obtained from a human donor in a cohort sampled during active COVID-19. The CDR3 runs from the conserved cysteine through the conserved F or W. A D gene is named only where the DNA matches it firmly. Size tells how often a clone was seen (once, few, many) or the class of an expanded clone, and some rows leave it out.

TRBJ2-2,TRBV3-1/TRBV3-2,.,.,CASSQVGGSLGTGELFF,TGTGCCAGCAGCCAAGTGGGAGGCAGCCTTGGAACCGGGGAGCTGTTTTTT
TRBJ1-2,TRBV19,.,TRBD1,CASTLQGTGRYGYTF,TGTGCCAGTACCCTCCAGGGGACAGGGCGATATGGCTACACCTTC
TRBJ2-1,TRBV24-1,.,TRBD1,CATSDPGTGPGDEQFF,TGTGCCACCAGTGATCCTGGGACAGGGCCGGGGGATGAGCAGTTCTTC
TRBJ1-5,TRBV19,.,TRBD1,CASSTPTGNQPQHF,TGTGCCAGTAGTACCCCGACAGGGAATCAGCCCCAGCATTTT
TRBJ2-7,TRBV11-1,.,.,CASSSYRAALSYEQYF,TGTGCCAGCAGCTCGTACCGAGCGGCCCTCTCCTACGAGCAGTACTTC
TRBJ2-1,TRBV3-1/TRBV3-2,.,TRBD2,CASSLLAGGATNEQFF,TGTGCCAGCAGCCTTTTAGCGGGGGGAGCCACAAATGAGCAGTTCTTC
TRBJ1-2,TRBV5-6,once,TRBD1,CASRSGQALFPANYGYTF,TGTGCCAGCAGATCTGGACAGGCGCTGTTCCCAGCTAACTATGGCTACACCTTC
TRBJ2-3,TRBV30,.,TRBD2,CAWSVGLAGGTDTQYF,TGTGCCTGGAGTGTCGGACTAGCGGGAGGCACAGATACGCAGTATTTT
TRBJ1-3,TRBV9,once,.,CASSVELAGGGNTIYF,TGTGCCAGCAGCGTAGAGCTTGCGGGGGGCGGAAACACCATATATTTT
TRBJ2-7,TRBV25-1,.,.,CASSRLGPSYEQYF,TGTGCCAGCTCCCGACTAGGGCCTTCCTACGAGCAGTACTTC
TRBJ2-7,TRBV11-2,.,.,CASSFNSYEQYF,TGTGCCAGCAGCTTCAACAGCTACGAGCAGTACTTC
TRBJ2-3,TRBV6-5,few,TRBD2,CASSWGTSGNTQYF,TGTGCCAGCAGTTGGGGGACTAGCGGTAATACGCAGTATTTT
TRBJ2-3,TRBV11-3,.,TRBD2,CASSSSGTSGSLGTDTQYF,TGTGCCAGCAGCTCATCCGGGACTAGCGGGAGTTTGGGAACAGATACGCAGTATTTT
TRBJ2-3,TRBV28,.,TRBD1,CASQRGGGTDTQYF,TGTGCCAGTCAGAGAGGGGGCGGCACAGATACGCAGTATTTT
TRBJ1-4,TRBV6-2/TRBV6-3,.,.,CASSYSEGEGEKLFF,TGTGCCAGCAGTTATTCAGAGGGCGAAGGGGAAAAACTGTTTTTT
TRBJ2-2,TRBV13,.,.,CACRGMDDTGELFF,TGTGCCTGCCGGGGAATGGACGACACCGGGGAGCTGTTTTTT
TRBJ1-5,TRBV19,.,.,CASSITPGGVSNQPQHF,TGTGCCAGTAGTATAACCCCTGGGGGCGTTAGCAATCAGCCCCAGCATTTT
TRBJ2-3,TRBV5-4,.,.,CASSLDRVLATDTQYF,TGTGCCAGCAGCTTGGACAGGGTCCTAGCCACAGATACGCAGTATTTT
TRBJ2-3,TRBV12-3/TRBV12-4,.,.,CASSLANTQYF,TGTGCCAGCAGTTTAGCCAATACGCAGTATTTT
TRBJ2-7,TRBV6-2/TRBV6-3,.,.,CASSTGSSYEQYF,TGTGCCAGCAGTACAGGGAGCTCCTACGAGCAGTACTTC
TRBJ1-1,TRBV2,.,TRBD1,CASTGQPNTEAFF,TGTGCCAGCACGGGACAGCCGAACACTGAAGCTTTCTTT
TRBJ1-3,TRBV29-1,.,.,CSALTGVVGNTIYF,TGCAGCGCCCTTACCGGGGTGGTAGGAAACACCATATATTTT
TRBJ2-2,TRBV19,.,TRBD2,CASSIGGLAGGSNTGELFF,TGTGCCAGTAGTATAGGGGGACTAGCGGGAGGATCGAACACCGGGGAGCTGTTTTTT
TRBJ2-2,TRBV11-2,.,.,CASSSTGITGELFF,TGTGCCAGCAGCTCCACAGGGATCACCGGGGAGCTGTTTTTT
TRBJ1-5,TRBV19,.,.,CASSPRNQPQHF,TGTGCCAGTAGTCCGCGTAATCAGCCCCAGCATTTT
TRBJ2-3,TRBV7-3,.,TRBD2,CASSPISGASTDTQYF,TGTGCCAGCAGCCCGATTAGCGGGGCTAGCACAGATACGCAGTATTTT
TRBJ1-1,TRBV2,.,.,CASRRTGHDTEAFF,TGTGCCAGCAGGAGAACAGGACACGACACTGAAGCTTTCTTT
TRBJ2-7,TRBV3-1/TRBV3-2,.,TRBD2,CASSQGGRAGEQYF,TGTGCCAGCAGCCAAGGTGGGAGGGCCGGGGAGCAGTACTTC
TRBJ2-7,TRBV7-9,.,.,CASSLANYEQYF,TGTGCCAGCAGCTTAGCTAACTACGAGCAGTACTTC
TRBJ2-1,TRBV19,.,TRBD2,CASSHTGLAENEQFF,TGTGCCAGTAGTCACACGGGACTAGCGGAGAATGAGCAGTTCTTC
TRBJ1-4,TRBV12-3/TRBV12-4,.,.,CASSMQGYEKLFF,TGTGCCAGCAGTATGCAGGGTTATGAAAAACTGTTTTTT
TRBJ1-1,TRBV5-1,.,TRBD1,CASSDRGNTEAFF,TGCGCCAGCAGCGACAGGGGTAACACTGAAGCTTTCTTT
TRBJ1-2,TRBV7-2,.,.,CASTGAQPGNNYGYTF,TGTGCCAGCACCGGAGCCCAACCGGGGAACAACTATGGCTACACCTTC
TRBJ1-1,TRBV9,once,.,CASSVDPQTEAFF,TGTGCCAGCAGCGTAGATCCCCAGACTGAAGCTTTCTTT
TRBJ1-5,TRBV29-1,.,TRBD1,CSALDRGQRQPQHF,TGCAGCGCATTGGACAGGGGGCAAAGGCAGCCCCAGCATTTT
TRBJ2-5,TRBV11-1,.,TRBD2,CASSLALAASQETQYF,TGTGCCAGCAGCTTAGCGCTAGCGGCATCCCAAGAGACCCAGTACTTC
TRBJ1-1,TRBV10-2,.,TRBD1,CASSESRGRRTEAFF,TGCGCCAGCAGTGAGTCCAGGGGGCGTAGGACTGAAGCTTTCTTT
TRBJ2-7,TRBV6-6,few,TRBD1,CASSSRQGDYEQYF,TGTGCCAGCAGTAGCCGACAGGGAGACTACGAGCAGTACTTC
TRBJ1-5,TRBV5-6,.,.,CASSLAGVFGNQPQHF,TGTGCCAGCAGCTTGGCCGGGGTCTTCGGCAATCAGCCCCAGCATTTT
TRBJ2-7,TRBV5-1,few,TRBD1,CASSLQGTDYEQYF,TGCGCCAGCAGCTTGCAGGGGACAGATTACGAGCAGTACTTC
TRBJ1-2,TRBV3-1/TRBV3-2,.,TRBD1,CASSQAFDRGNGYTF,TGTGCCAGCAGCCAAGCCTTTGACAGGGGTAATGGCTACACCTTC
TRBJ2-3,TRBV6-5,.,.,CASSYSRAGKGTQYF,TGTGCCAGCAGTTACTCGAGGGCGGGGAAGGGGACGCAGTATTTT
TRBJ2-5,TRBV27,once,.,CASSFSGGGGGETQYF,TGTGCCAGCAGTTTTTCGGGGGGCGGTGGAGGAGAGACCCAGTACTTC
TRBJ1-5,TRBV11-2,.,.,CASSLDIGGNQPQHF,TGTGCCAGCAGCTTAGATATAGGAGGTAATCAGCCCCAGCATTTT
TRBJ2-7,TRBV11-2,.,.,CASSLVLDYEQYF,TGTGCCAGCAGCTTGGTACTCGACTACGAGCAGTACTTC
TRBJ2-2,TRBV4-1,.,TRBD2,CASSRGLAGAGELFF,TGCGCCAGCAGCCGGGGACTAGCGGGAGCTGGGGAGCTGTTTTTT
TRBJ2-1,TRBV19,once,TRBD2,CASSINGLAREGYNEQFF,TGTGCCAGTAGTATTAATGGACTAGCGAGGGAAGGATACAATGAGCAGTTCTTC
TRBJ2-7,TRBV27,.,.,CASINRINEQYF,TGTGCCAGCATTAACAGAATCAACGAGCAGTACTTC